The TCR beta chain described here comes from a study of radiotherapy plus CTLA-4 blockade in lung cancer. Study-wide context: Of all patients, over 15% responded objectively and 31% showed disease control. Whole-study results and caveats: TCR clones of tumor origin grew in blood after radiotherapy plus ipilimumab.

Germline lookup yields CDR1 MNHNS and CDR2 SASEGT. This CDR3 spans 14 amino acids. V gave up 10 bases and J gave up 0 bases, with 16 bases separating them. In the case of this clone: No antigen is known for it.

Repertoires were generated with immunoSEQ multiplex PCR, while TCRdb's copy carries only in-frame clones and drops some. Seen here are about 76,000 clones, about 78% observed once, and the top ten hold roughly 22%. The chain carries TRBV6-1 and TRBJ2-7, with a tentative D call TRBD2 (6 bases). The sequencing here drew on peripheral blood, taken from a patient treated with radiotherapy plus ipilimumab. The receptor comes from a human donor with non-small cell lung cancer whose response to radiotherapy plus ipilimumab could not be evaluated. Some clones in this sample may be carry-over from other donors' samples. The CDR3 DNA follows: TGTGCCACGACAGCGGCGGGATTCTCCTACGAGCAGTACTTC. It yields the protein CATTAAGFSYEQYF.